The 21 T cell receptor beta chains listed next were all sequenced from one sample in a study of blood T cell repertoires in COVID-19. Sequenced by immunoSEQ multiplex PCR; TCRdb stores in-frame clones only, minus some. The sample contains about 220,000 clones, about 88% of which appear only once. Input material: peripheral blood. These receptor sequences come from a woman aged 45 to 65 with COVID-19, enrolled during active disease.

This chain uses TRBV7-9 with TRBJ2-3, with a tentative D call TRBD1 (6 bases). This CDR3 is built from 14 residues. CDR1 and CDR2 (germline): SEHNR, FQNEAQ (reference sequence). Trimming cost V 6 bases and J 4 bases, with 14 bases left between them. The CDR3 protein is CASSAVGQPDTQYF. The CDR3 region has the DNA TGTGCCAGCAGTGCGGTCGGACAGCCAGATACGCAGTATTTT.

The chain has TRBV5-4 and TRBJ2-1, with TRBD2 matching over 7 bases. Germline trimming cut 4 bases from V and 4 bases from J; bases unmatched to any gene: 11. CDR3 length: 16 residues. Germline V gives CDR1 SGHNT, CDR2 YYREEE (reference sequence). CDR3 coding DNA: TGTGCCAGCAGCGTAGCCATGACTAGCAGGTACAATGAGCAGTTCTTC. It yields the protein CASSVAMTSRYNEQFF.

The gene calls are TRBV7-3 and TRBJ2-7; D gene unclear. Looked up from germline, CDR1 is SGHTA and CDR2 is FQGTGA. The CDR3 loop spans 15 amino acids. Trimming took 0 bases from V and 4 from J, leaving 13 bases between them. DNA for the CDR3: TGTGCCAGCAGCTTAACGCCAGGTAATCGATACGAGCAGTACTTC. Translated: CASSLTPGNRYEQYF.

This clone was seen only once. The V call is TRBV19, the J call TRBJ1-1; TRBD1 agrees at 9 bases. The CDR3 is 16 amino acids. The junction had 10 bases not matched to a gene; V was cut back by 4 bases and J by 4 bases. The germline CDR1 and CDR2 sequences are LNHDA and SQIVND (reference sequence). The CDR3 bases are TGTGCCAGTAGTAGTCCCGGGACAGGGTCGGGCACTGAAGCTTTCTTT. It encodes CASSSPGTGSGTEAFF.

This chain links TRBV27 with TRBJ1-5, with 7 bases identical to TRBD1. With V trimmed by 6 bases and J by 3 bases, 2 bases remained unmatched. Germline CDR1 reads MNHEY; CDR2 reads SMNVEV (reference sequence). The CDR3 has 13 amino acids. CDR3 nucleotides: TGTGCCAGCAGCGGGACAGTCAATCAGCCCCAGCATTTT. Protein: CASSGTVNQPQHF.

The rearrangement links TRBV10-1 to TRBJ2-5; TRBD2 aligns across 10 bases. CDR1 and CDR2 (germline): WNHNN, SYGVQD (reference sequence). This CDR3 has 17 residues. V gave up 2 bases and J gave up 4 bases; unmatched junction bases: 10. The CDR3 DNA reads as TGCGCCAGCAGTGAGCTCGGGAGGCTAGCGGGGGCAGAGACCCAGTACTTC. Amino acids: CASSELGRLAGAETQYF.

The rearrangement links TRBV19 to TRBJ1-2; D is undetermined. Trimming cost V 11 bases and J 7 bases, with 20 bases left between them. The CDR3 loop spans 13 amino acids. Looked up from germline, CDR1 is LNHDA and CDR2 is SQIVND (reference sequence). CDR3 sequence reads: CASATTMASGYTF. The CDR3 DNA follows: TGTGCCTCCGCCACTACTATGGCTAGTGGCTACACCTTC.

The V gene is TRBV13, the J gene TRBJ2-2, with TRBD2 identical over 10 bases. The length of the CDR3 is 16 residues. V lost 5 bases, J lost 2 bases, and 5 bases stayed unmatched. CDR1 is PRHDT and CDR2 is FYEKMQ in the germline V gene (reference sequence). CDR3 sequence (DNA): TGTGCCAGCAGCCCCGAGCGGGGGGGCAACACCGGGGAGCTGTTTTTT. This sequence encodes CASSPERGGNTGELFF.

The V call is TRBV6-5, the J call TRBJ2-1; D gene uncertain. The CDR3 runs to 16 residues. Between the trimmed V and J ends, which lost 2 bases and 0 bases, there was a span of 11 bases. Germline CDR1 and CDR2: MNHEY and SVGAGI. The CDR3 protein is CASSYRRSSSYNEQFF. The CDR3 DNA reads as TGTGCCAGCAGTTACCGGCGGTCTAGCTCCTACAATGAGCAGTTCTTC.

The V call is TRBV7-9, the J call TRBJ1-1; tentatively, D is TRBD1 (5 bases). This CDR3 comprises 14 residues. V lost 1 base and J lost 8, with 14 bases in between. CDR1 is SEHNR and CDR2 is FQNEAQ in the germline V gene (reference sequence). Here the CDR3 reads CASSLEPDKMEAFF. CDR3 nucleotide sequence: TGTGCCAGCAGCTTAGAACCGGACAAAATGGAAGCTTTCTTT.

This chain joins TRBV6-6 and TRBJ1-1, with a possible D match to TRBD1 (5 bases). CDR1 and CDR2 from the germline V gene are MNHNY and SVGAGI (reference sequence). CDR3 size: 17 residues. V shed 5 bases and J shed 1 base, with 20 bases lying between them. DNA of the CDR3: TGTGCCAGCAGTCCCGCTGGGGCCTGGACACAGAACACTGAAGCTTTCTTT. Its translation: CASSPAGAWTQNTEAFF.

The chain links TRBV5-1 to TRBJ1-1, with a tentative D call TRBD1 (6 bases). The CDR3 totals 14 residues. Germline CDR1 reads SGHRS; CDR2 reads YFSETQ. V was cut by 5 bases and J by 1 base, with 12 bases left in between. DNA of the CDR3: TGCGCCAGCAGAGAACAACAGGGGAACACTGAAGCTTTCTTT. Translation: CASREQQGNTEAFF.

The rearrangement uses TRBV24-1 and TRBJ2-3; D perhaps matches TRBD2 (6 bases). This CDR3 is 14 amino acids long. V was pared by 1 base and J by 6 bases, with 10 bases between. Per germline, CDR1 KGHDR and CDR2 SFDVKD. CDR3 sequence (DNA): TGTGCCACCAGTGATTTTTCTGGGGGGGATACGCAGTATTTT. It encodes CATSDFSGGDTQYF.

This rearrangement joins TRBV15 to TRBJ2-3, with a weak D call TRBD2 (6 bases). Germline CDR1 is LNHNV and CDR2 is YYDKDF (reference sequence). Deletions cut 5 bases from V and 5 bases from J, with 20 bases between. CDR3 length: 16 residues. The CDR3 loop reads CATSPSAGLAEDTQYF. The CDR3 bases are TGTGCCACCAGCCCTAGCGCGGGGCTAGCCGAAGATACGCAGTATTTT.

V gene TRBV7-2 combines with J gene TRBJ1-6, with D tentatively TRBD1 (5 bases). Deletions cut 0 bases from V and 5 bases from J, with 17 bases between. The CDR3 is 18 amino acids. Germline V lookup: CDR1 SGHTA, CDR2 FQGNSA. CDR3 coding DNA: TGTGCCAGCAGCTTAGCCGGGGGGGGAGGGCTCAATAATTCACCCCTCCACTTT. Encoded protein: CASSLAGGGGLNNSPLHF.

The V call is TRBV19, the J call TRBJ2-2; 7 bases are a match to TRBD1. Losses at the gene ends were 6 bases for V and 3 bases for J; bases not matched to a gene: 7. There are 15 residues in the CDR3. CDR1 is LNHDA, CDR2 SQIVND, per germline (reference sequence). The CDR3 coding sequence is TGTGCCAGTAGGTTCGGGACAGACCACACCGGGGAGCTGTTTTTT. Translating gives CASRFGTDHTGELFF.

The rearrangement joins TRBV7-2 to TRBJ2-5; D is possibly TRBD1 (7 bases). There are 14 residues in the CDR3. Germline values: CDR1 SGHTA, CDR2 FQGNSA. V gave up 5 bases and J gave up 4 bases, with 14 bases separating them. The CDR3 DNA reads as TGTGCCAGCAGCCAACGACAGGGAGGAGAGACCCAGTACTTC. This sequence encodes CASSQRQGGETQYF.

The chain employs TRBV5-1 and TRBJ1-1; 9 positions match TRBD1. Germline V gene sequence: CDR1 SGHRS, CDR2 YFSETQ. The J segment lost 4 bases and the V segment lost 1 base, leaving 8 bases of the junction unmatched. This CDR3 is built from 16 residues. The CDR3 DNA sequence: TGCGCCAGCAGCTTGTTGACAGGGGGGACACCCACTGAAGCTTTCTTT. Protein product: CASSLLTGGTPTEAFF.

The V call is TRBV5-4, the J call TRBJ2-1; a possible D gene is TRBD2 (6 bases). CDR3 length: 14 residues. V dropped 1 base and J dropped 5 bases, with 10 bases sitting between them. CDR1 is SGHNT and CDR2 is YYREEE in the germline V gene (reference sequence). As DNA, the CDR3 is TGTGCCAGCAGCTTGAGGGGCGGGGACAATGAGCAGTTCTTC. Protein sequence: CASSLRGGDNEQFF.

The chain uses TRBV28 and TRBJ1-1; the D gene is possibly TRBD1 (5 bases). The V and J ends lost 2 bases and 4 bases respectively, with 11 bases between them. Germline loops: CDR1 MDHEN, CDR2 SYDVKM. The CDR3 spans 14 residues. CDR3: CASSLVGAPTEAFF. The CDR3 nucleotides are TGTGCCAGCAGTTTAGTAGGGGCGCCCACTGAAGCTTTCTTT. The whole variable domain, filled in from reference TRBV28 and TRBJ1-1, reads DVKVTQSSRYLVKRTGEKVFLECVQDMDHENMFWYRQDPGLGLRLIYFSYDVKMKEKGDIPEGYSVSREKKERFSLILESASTNQTSMYLCASSLVGAPTEAFFGQGTRLTVV.

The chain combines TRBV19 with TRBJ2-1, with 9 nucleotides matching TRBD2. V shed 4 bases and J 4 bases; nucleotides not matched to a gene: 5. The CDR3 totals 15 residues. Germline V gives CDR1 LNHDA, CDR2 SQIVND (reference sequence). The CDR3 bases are TGTGCCAGTAGTAGGGCTAGCGGGGTTTACAATGAGCAGTTCTTC. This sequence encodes CASSRASGVYNEQFF.